This entry lists 13 T cell receptor beta chains sequenced from one sample in a study of CD8+ T cells in alopecia areata. The treatment here: oral pan-JAK inhibitor, 5-10 mg twice daily. Extraction and reverse transcription of RNA yielded cDNA as the sequencing template. TCRdb keeps only in-frame clones here, not all; method: immunoSEQ multiplex PCR. The data hold roughly 110,000 clones, with about 60% observed a single time. Here the sequenced sample was CD8+ T cells sorted from blood, taken at week 24, from a patient treated with tofacitinib. The receptors were sampled from a human donor with alopecia areata.

The chain is built from TRBV6-4 and TRBJ2-7; 12 bases match TRBD2. The CDR3 covers 15 residues. The germline CDR1 and CDR2 sequences are MRHNA and SNTAGT. The junction had 4 bases not matched to a gene; V was cut back by 6 bases and J by 1 base. CDR3 in amino acids: CASRRLAGESYEQYF. CDR3 sequence (DNA): TGTGCCAGCAGACGACTAGCGGGGGAATCCTACGAGCAGTACTTC.

Only a few counts were recorded for this clone. This rearrangement joins TRBV29-1 to TRBJ2-6, with D possibly matching TRBD1 (5 bases). The V and J ends lost 6 bases and 2 bases respectively, with 8 bases between them. Per the germline V gene, CDR1 is SQVTM and CDR2 is ANQGSEA. This CDR3 has 13 residues. CDR3 nucleotide sequence: TGCAGCGTGATCAGGGCTGGGGCCAACGTCCTGACTTTC. Its protein product is CSVIRAGANVLTF. The whole variable domain, remainder taken from reference TRBV29-1 and TRBJ2-6, is SAVISQKPSRDICQRGTSLTIQCQVDSQVTMMFWYRQQPGQSLTLIATANQGSEATYESGFVIDKFPISRPNLTFSTLTVSNMSPEDSSIYLCSVIRAGANVLTFGAGSRLTVL.

The J gene is TRBJ1-5, the V gene TRBV27; D is ambiguous. There are 13 residues in the CDR3. Germline CDR1 MNHEY, CDR2 SMNVEV (reference sequence). V shed 3 bases and J shed 4 bases, with 7 bases lying between them. CDR3 in DNA: TGTGCCAGCAGTTTGGGATTAAATCAGCCCCAGCATTTT. Its translation is CASSLGLNQPQHF.

CDR3 sequence (DNA): TGCGCCAGCAGCCAAGAACTAGCGGGGGGGAACACCGGGGAGCTGTTTTTT. Translating gives CASSQELAGGNTGELFF. The chain employs TRBV4-3 and TRBJ2-2, with 12 nucleotides matching TRBD2. This CDR3 has 17 residues. Germline CDR1 and CDR2: LGHNA and YSLEER. V trimming: 0 bases; J trimming: 1 base; junction bases outside the gene matches: 0.

The chain carries TRBV11-2 and TRBJ2-4; TRBD1 matches 8 bases. Germline V lookup: CDR1 SGHAT, CDR2 FQNNGV. The CDR3 is 16 residues long. The ends lost 6 bases at V and 0 bases at J; junction bases unmatched: 7. The CDR3 sequence is CASRDRDKLAKNIQYF. The CDR3 region has the DNA TGTGCCAGCAGGGACAGGGACAAACTAGCCAAAAACATTCAGTACTTC.

This clone was found many times. CDR3 loop: CSVGVTGEQYF. In DNA form, the CDR3 reads TGCAGCGTTGGGGTAACCGGGGAGCAGTACTTC. The gene calls are TRBV29-1 and TRBJ2-7; D unclear. The CDR3 spans 11 residues. Germline-derived CDR1 and CDR2 are SQVTM and ANQGSEA. V lost 4 bases to trimming and J lost 7 bases, with 11 bases between them.

The chain has TRBV2 and TRBJ2-3; a weak D match, TRBD2 (5 bases). Germline V gene data show CDR1 as SNHLY and CDR2 as FYNNEI. The ends were cut back, 4 bases at V and 3 bases at J, with 14 bases in the middle. This CDR3 has 15 amino acids. Here the CDR3 DNA reads TGTGCCAGCAGTGCCGAGCGGACTGCGACAGATACGCAGTATTTT. It codes for CASSAERTATDTQYF.

This clone was seen a handful of times. This chain joins TRBV30 and TRBJ2-7, with D perhaps given as TRBD1 or TRBD2 (5 bases each). Trimming shortened V by 0 bases and J by 0 bases, and 9 bases separated the two germline ends. Germline loops: CDR1 GTSNPN, CDR2 SVGIG (reference sequence). CDR3 length: 14 residues. In nucleotides, the CDR3 is TGTGCCTGGAGTGTACTGGGGGTCTCCTACGAGCAGTACTTC. It codes for CAWSVLGVSYEQYF.

In its sample, this clone was seen once. Here the CDR3 reads CASSLQETGDIQYF. The DNA for the CDR3 is TGTGCCAGCAGCTTACAAGAGACAGGGGACATTCAGTACTTC. The chain has TRBV7-6 and TRBJ2-4; the match to TRBD1 covers 8 bases. V lost 2 bases to trimming and J lost 8 bases; unmatched junction nucleotides: 5. CDR1 and CDR2 (germline): SGHVS, FNYEAQ. This CDR3 spans 14 amino acids.

The chain has TRBV29-1 and TRBJ1-2, with TRBD1 identical over 8 bases. The CDR3 length is 15 residues. CDR1 SQVTM and CDR2 ANQGSEA come from the germline V gene. The V segment lost 5 bases and the J segment 6 bases; nucleotides outside the gene matches: 14. The CDR3 is CSVPHGQGLRNGYTF. The CDR3 nucleotides read TGCAGCGTTCCTCACGGACAGGGTTTGAGGAATGGCTACACCTTC.

The chain carries TRBV29-1 and TRBJ1-1, with TRBD1 matching 8 bases. The ends lost 6 bases at V and 5 bases at J; junction bases unmatched: 11. The germline CDR1 and CDR2 sequences are SQVTM and ANQGSEA. The CDR3 consists of 14 residues. This CDR3 is CSVAGRGRETEAFF. CDR3 nucleotides: TGCAGCGTCGCGGGCAGGGGGCGAGAGACTGAAGCTTTCTTT. The whole variable domain, remainder taken from reference TRBV29-1 and TRBJ1-1, is SAVISQKPSRDICQRGTSLTIQCQVDSQVTMMFWYRQQPGQSLTLIATANQGSEATYESGFVIDKFPISRPNLTFSTLTVSNMSPEDSSIYLCSVAGRGRETEAFFGQGTRLTVV.

The table lists this clone with a few counts. The chain couples TRBV4-2 to TRBJ2-7; D is perhaps TRBD1 (6 bases). The CDR3 totals 14 residues. Trimming cost V 3 bases and J 3 bases, with 12 bases left between them. Germline V gives CDR1 LGHNA, CDR2 YNFKEQ. CDR3 in amino acids: CASSQDRTLYEQYF. The CDR3 DNA follows: TGTGCCAGCAGCCAGGACAGAACCCTCTACGAGCAGTACTTC.

This clone was seen a handful of times. The rearrangement uses TRBV7-8 and TRBJ2-5, with D unresolved. This CDR3 contains 13 residues. Germline V gene sequence: CDR1 SGHVS, CDR2 FQNEAQ. The V end lost 1 base, the J end lost 0 bases, and 3 bases lay between the germline ends. Here the CDR3 reads CASSLDNQETQYF. CDR3 in DNA: TGTGCCAGCAGCTTAGACAACCAAGAGACCCAGTACTTC.